One and the same sample provided the 11 T cell receptor beta chains below, sequenced in a study of shared clonotypes between healthy human individuals. Clones were read by immunoSEQ multiplex PCR, and TCRdb kept only the in-frame ones, dropping some. This table holds 2 million to 2.5 million clones, just over 90% found once. Material for sequencing was naive CD4+ T cells from PBMCs. Subset noted: CD45RA+ positively selected. These receptors came from a young man in good health. Some clones in this sample may be carry-over from other donors' samples.

This chain connects TRBV18 to TRBJ1-5, with a tentative D call TRBD1 (6 bases). This CDR3 has 13 amino acids. Looked up from germline, CDR1 is KGHSH and CDR2 is LQKENI. V gave up 9 bases and J gave up 9 bases, with 18 bases separating them. As DNA, the CDR3 is TGTGCCAGTGCCATGTCGGGGGCTCGGCCCCAGCATTTT. Translating it yields CASAMSGARPQHF. Using reference TRBV18 and TRBJ1-5 for the parts outside the CDR3, the full variable domain is NAGVMQNPRHLVRRRGQEARLRCSPMKGHSHVYWYRQLPEEGLKFMVYLQKENIIDESGMPKERFSAEFPKEGPSILRIQQVVRGDSAAYFCASAMSGARPQHFGDGTRLSIL.

CDR3: CSVPTREETQYF. In nucleotides, the CDR3 is TGCAGCGTTCCGACCAGGGAAGAGACCCAGTACTTC. The chain carries TRBV29-1 and TRBJ2-5, with D tentatively TRBD1 (5 bases). The CDR3 is 12 amino acids. The ends were cut back, 5 bases at V and 3 bases at J, with 10 bases in the middle. From germline, CDR1 is SQVTM and CDR2 ANQGSEA.

The V gene is TRBV5-4, the J gene TRBJ2-3; 7 positions agree with TRBD2. V lost 4 bases to trimming and J lost 6 bases; unmatched junction nucleotides: 5. The CDR3 contains 13 residues. Per the germline V gene, CDR1 is SGHNT and CDR2 is YYREEE (reference sequence). For the CDR3, the DNA is TGTGCCAGCAGCCGACCCGGGGGGGATACGCAGTATTTT. Translation gives CASSRPGGDTQYF.

The chain links TRBV6-5 to TRBJ2-3, with 7 bases fitting TRBD2. Germline values: CDR1 MNHEY, CDR2 SVGAGI. The J segment lost 9 bases and the V segment lost 0 bases, leaving 3 bases of the junction unmatched. This CDR3 has 13 residues. The CDR3 is CASSYSTGGTQYF. The CDR3 DNA reads TGTGCCAGCAGTTACTCTACGGGAGGAACGCAGTATTTT.

The chain couples TRBV4-1 to TRBJ1-3; 8 nucleotides match TRBD1. The CDR3 is made up of 15 amino acids. Germline V gene lookup returns CDR1 MGHRA and CDR2 YSYEKL. V gave up 4 bases and J gave up 4 bases; unmatched junction bases: 6. For the CDR3, the DNA is TGCGCCAGCAGCCGGGAGGACAGGGTCGGAAACACCATATATTTT. Amino acids: CASSREDRVGNTIYF.

The V and J genes are TRBV28 and TRBJ1-5; 8 bases map to TRBD1. The germline V gene encodes CDR1 MDHEN and CDR2 SYDVKM. The junction had 7 bases not matched to a gene; V was cut back by 1 base and J by 2 bases. CDR3 length equals 17 residues. In DNA, the CDR3 is TGTGCCAGCAGTTTATTTTCTGGACAGGGCGGCAATCAGCCCCAGCATTTT. It encodes CASSLFSGQGGNQPQHF. Full variable domain (rest looked up from reference TRBV28 and TRBJ1-5): DVKVTQSSRYLVKRTGEKVFLECVQDMDHENMFWYRQDPGLGLRLIYFSYDVKMKEKGDIPEGYSVSREKKERFSLILESASTNQTSMYLCASSLFSGQGGNQPQHFGDGTRLSIL.

CDR3 nucleotide sequence: TGTGCCAGCAGCGTAGGTCTGGGTCTGGTCGGCTACACCTTC. Its translation: CASSVGLGLVGYTF. This chain joins TRBV9 and TRBJ1-2; D gene ambiguous. Trimming took off 0 bases at V and 8 bases at J, with 14 bases between the two ends. The CDR3 has 14 amino acids. CDR1 and CDR2 from the germline V gene are SGDLS and YYNGEE.

For this clone: Other DNA sequences of this sample code for an identical CDR3. This chain uses TRBV9 with TRBJ2-5; 7 bases agree with TRBD1. V dropped 2 bases and J dropped 1; count of bases not matched to a gene: 2. CDR3 length equals 14 residues. Germline lookup yields CDR1 SGDLS and CDR2 YYNGEE. The CDR3 DNA is TGTGCCAGCAGCGTGGGGACAGCCCAAGAGACCCAGTACTTC. Amino acid sequence: CASSVGTAQETQYF.

The CDR3 protein is CASTVSGSGGGEQFF. The CDR3 coding sequence is TGTGCCAGCACTGTTAGCGGGTCGGGTGGGGGTGAGCAGTTCTTC. The rearrangement links TRBV28 to TRBJ2-1; 7 nucleotides align to TRBD2. The germline V gene has CDR1 MDHEN and CDR2 SYDVKM. J was trimmed by 9 bases and V by 7 bases; bases with no gene match: 15. The CDR3 loop spans 15 amino acids.

The chain couples TRBV7-3 to TRBJ1-1; no reliable D call. V gave up 2 bases and J gave up 1 base, with 8 bases separating them. The CDR3 contains 14 residues. CDR1 is SGHTA, CDR2 FQGTGA, per germline. The CDR3 sequence: CASSLLGWNTEAFF. DNA of the CDR3: TGTGCCAGCAGCTTACTAGGGTGGAACACTGAAGCTTTCTTT.

The chain has TRBV5-6 and TRBJ2-1; no reliable D call. This CDR3 has 11 amino acids. Trimming left V 0 bases short and J 12 bases short, with 7 bases between. From germline, CDR1 is SGHDT and CDR2 YYEEEE. CDR3 loop: CASSLVSRQFF. CDR3 bases: TGTGCCAGCAGCTTGGTTTCCCGGCAGTTCTTC.